A single T cell receptor beta chain is shown here with its context. The record originates from a study of shared clonotypes between healthy human individuals. About the study: There were three CD4 naive, three CD4 memory, two CD8 naive and one CD8 memory plates per donor.

Every subset's genomic DNA went evenly onto several immunoSEQ plates. Using immunoSEQ multiplex PCR, the repertoire was profiled, and TCRdb retains in-frame clones only, with some absent. The sample consists of roughly 660,000 clones, less than 95% of them appearing once. V shed 3 bases, J shed 4 bases, and the junction held 17 bases outside the gene matches. The CDR3 is 18 amino acids. Looked up from germline, CDR1 is LNHDA and CDR2 is SQIVND (reference sequence). The specimen was memory CD8+ T cells from PBMCs. Subset noted: CD45RO+ cells pooled with CCR7-negative TemRA cells. The sequence was collected from a man aged 18-30 years in good health. Some clones in this sample may be carry-over from other donors' samples. The rearrangement links TRBV19 to TRBJ1-2; TRBD1 matches 7 bases. The CDR3 DNA is TGTGCCAGTAGTATTCGACAGGGAATAAGAGTTGGGTTCTATGGCTACACCTTC. Encoded protein: CASSIRQGIRVGFYGYTF.